The 15 T cell receptor beta chains below were found in one sample sequenced in a study of radiation and T cells in renal cell carcinoma. Stated time point: baseline pretreatment blood. Regarding treatment: 15 Gy SBRT to primary tumor, nephrectomy 4 weeks later. Some clones are missing from TCRdb's copy, which holds only in-frame ones; the method was immunoSEQ multiplex PCR. Of approximately 94,000 clones in the sample, 82% were seen once. The input for sequencing was blood, taken from a patient whose treatment included radiotherapy and nephrectomy. Every receptor here comes from a man aged 60-69 years with renal cell carcinoma.

The chain couples TRBV5-8 to TRBJ2-5; the D is unclear. Germline V gene lookup returns CDR1 SGHTS and CDR2 YDEGEE. Trimming stripped 0 bases from V and 5 bases from J, with 5 bases between. This CDR3 is built from 12 residues. CDR3 in DNA: TGTGCCAGCAGCTTGGCTGGCGAGACCCAGTACTTC. It yields the protein CASSLAGETQYF.

This chain links TRBV4-3 with TRBJ1-2; TRBD1 matches 9 bases. The CDR3 is 15 residues long. Looked up from germline, CDR1 is LGHNA and CDR2 is YSLEER. The junction had 8 bases not matched to a gene; V was cut back by 4 bases and J by 5 bases. The CDR3 nucleotides read TGCGCCAGCAGCCGAGCGGGACAGGGAAAATATGGCTACACCTTC. Protein sequence: CASSRAGQGKYGYTF.

This clone is a singleton in its sample. This chain links TRBV27 with TRBJ2-2; 8 nucleotides align to TRBD2. Trimming at V came to 0 bases and at J to 0 bases, leaving 6 bases not matched to a gene. This CDR3 contains 18 residues. Per the germline V gene, CDR1 is MNHEY and CDR2 is SMNVEV (reference sequence). CDR3 protein: CASSLSGTSFANTGELFF. The CDR3 bases are TGTGCCAGCAGTTTATCGGGGACTAGTTTCGCGAACACCGGGGAGCTGTTTTTT.

The rearrangement links TRBV5-1 to TRBJ1-2, with D unclear. CDR1 SGHRS and CDR2 YFSETQ come from the germline V gene. Trimming pared 6 bases from V and 2 bases from J, leaving 14 bases between. The CDR3 length is 14 residues. CDR3 sequence: CASTPDGGNYGYTF. The DNA of the CDR3 is TGCGCCAGCACCCCGGATGGCGGAAACTATGGCTACACCTTC.

The chain combines TRBV4-2 with TRBJ2-5, with 7 bases that match TRBD1. This CDR3 contains 14 residues. CDR1 and CDR2 from the germline V gene are LGHNA and YNFKEQ. Trimming at V came to 4 bases and at J to 1 base, leaving 3 bases not matched to a gene. The CDR3: CASSRNRGQETQYF. The CDR3, as DNA: TGTGCCAGCAGCCGGAACAGGGGCCAAGAGACCCAGTACTTC.

DNA for the CDR3: TGTGCCAGTAGTACACGACAGGGAGGAACCTACGAGCAGTACTTC. Its protein is CASSTRQGGTYEQYF. The V gene is TRBV19, the J gene TRBJ2-7; the D gene is possibly TRBD1 (7 bases). CDR1 is LNHDA and CDR2 is SQIVND in the germline V gene (reference sequence). Deletions cut 4 bases from V and 2 bases from J, with 15 bases between. The CDR3 is 15 residues long.

The J gene is TRBJ2-2, the V gene TRBV5-1, with D maybe TRBD1 (6 bases). The germline CDR1 and CDR2 sequences are SGHRS and YFSETQ. Trimming took 1 base from V and 6 from J, leaving 22 bases between them. This CDR3 spans 18 amino acids. The CDR3 DNA reads TGCGCCAGCAGCTTGCGGGTCGGGACAAACCTCAGGGCCGGGGAGCTGTTTTTT. Protein product: CASSLRVGTNLRAGELFF.

This clone was seen more than once but under ten times. The CDR3 loop is CASSLGHRNTEAFF. CDR3 in DNA: TGTGCCAGCAGCCTCGGACACCGGAACACTGAAGCTTTCTTT. V gene TRBV9 combines with J gene TRBJ1-1; tentatively, D is TRBD1 (5 bases). Germline loops: CDR1 SGDLS, CDR2 YYNGEE. This CDR3 has 14 residues. Between the trimmed V and J ends, which lost 4 bases and 1 base, there was a span of 11 bases.

CDR3 sequence reads: CASSQILGGGGELFF. The CDR3 DNA reads as TGTGCCAGCAGCCAAATACTAGGAGGGGGCGGGGAGCTGTTTTTT. The rearrangement uses TRBV7-2 and TRBJ2-2; D could derive from TRBD1 or TRBD2 (6 bases each). The CDR3 contains 15 residues. Germline V lookup: CDR1 SGHTA, CDR2 FQGNSA. Deletions cut 5 bases from V and 7 bases from J, with 17 bases between.

The V call is TRBV7-2, the J call TRBJ2-1, with TRBD1 identical over 8 bases. In germline, CDR1 is SGHTA, CDR2 FQGNSA. The V and J ends lost 1 base and 4 bases, in that order; junction bases with no gene match: 3. This CDR3 spans 15 amino acids. CDR3: CASSLDQGAYNEQFF. The DNA of the CDR3 is TGTGCCAGCAGCTTAGACCAGGGGGCGTACAATGAGCAGTTCTTC. The entire variable domain, with the rest obtained from reference TRBV7-2 and TRBJ2-1, is as follows: GAGVSQSPSNKVTEKGKDVELRCDPISGHTALYWYRQSLGQGLEFLIYFQGNSAPDKSGLPSDRFSAERTGGSVSTLTIQRTQQEDSAVYLCASSLDQGAYNEQFFGPGTRLTVL.

The CDR3 DNA reads as TGCGCCAGCAGCCAAGACAGGAGGGAGGGGGGACACGAGCAGTACTTC. It translates to CASSQDRREGGHEQYF. The genes are TRBV4-1 and TRBJ2-7; a possible D gene is TRBD2 (7 bases). The length of the CDR3 is 16 residues. V lost 0 bases and J 5 bases, leaving 17 bases between the germline ends. Germline V gene lookup returns CDR1 MGHRA and CDR2 YSYEKL.

The genes are TRBV4-2 and TRBJ2-1; D uncertain. Germline lookup yields CDR1 LGHNA and CDR2 YNFKEQ. Trimming removed 3 bases from V and 7 bases from J, with 10 bases in between. CDR3 length: 13 residues. The CDR3 is CASSQPPTNEQFF. Here the CDR3 DNA reads TGTGCCAGCAGCCAGCCCCCGACTAATGAGCAGTTCTTC.

V usage is TRBV28 and J usage is TRBJ2-2, with D uncertain. The germline V gene encodes CDR1 MDHEN and CDR2 SYDVKM. The CDR3 has 13 residues. Trimming shortened V by 5 bases and J by 2 bases, and 6 bases separated the two germline ends. The CDR3 coding sequence is TGTGCCAGCAGTCTGCATAACACCGGGGAGCTGTTTTTT. This encodes CASSLHNTGELFF.

This chain links TRBV30 with TRBJ2-2, with 7 nucleotides matching TRBD2. CDR1 and CDR2 (germline): GTSNPN, SVGIG (reference sequence). This CDR3 is 14 amino acids long. V dropped 5 bases and J dropped 6; count of bases not matched to a gene: 9. CDR3 sequence: CAWETAGAAGELFF. For the CDR3, the DNA is TGTGCCTGGGAGACGGCGGGAGCCGCCGGGGAGCTGTTTTTT.

This chain joins TRBV5-1 and TRBJ2-6; D gene unclear. CDR1 and CDR2 (germline): SGHRS, YFSETQ. The V end lost 0 bases, the J end lost 3 bases, and 7 bases lay between the germline ends. The CDR3 runs to 15 residues. DNA for the CDR3: TGCGCCAGCAGCTTGGCCAGAGTTGGGGCCAACGTCCTGACTTTC. Protein product: CASSLARVGANVLTF.